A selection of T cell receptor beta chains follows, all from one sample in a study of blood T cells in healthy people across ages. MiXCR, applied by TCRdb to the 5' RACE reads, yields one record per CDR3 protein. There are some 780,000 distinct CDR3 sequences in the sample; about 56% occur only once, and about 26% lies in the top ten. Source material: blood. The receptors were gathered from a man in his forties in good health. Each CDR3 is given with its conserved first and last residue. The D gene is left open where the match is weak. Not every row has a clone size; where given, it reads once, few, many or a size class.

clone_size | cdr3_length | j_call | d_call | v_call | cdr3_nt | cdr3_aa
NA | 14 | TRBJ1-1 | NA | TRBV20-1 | TGCAGTGCTAGACAGACAGGCAGGAACACTGAAGCTTTCTTT | CSARQTGRNTEAFF
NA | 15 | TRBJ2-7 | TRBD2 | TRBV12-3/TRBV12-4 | TGTGCCAGCAGTAGCTCCGGGGGACTACCCTACGAGCAGTACTTC | CASSSSGGLPYEQYF
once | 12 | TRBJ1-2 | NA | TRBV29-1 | TGCAGCGTCGTGTGGGAGTCTTATGGCTACACCTTC | CSVVWESYGYTF
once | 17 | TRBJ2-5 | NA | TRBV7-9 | TGTGCCAGCAGCTTAGCGCAGTTTAGCGGAGAACAAGAGACCCAGTACTTC | CASSLAQFSGEQETQYF
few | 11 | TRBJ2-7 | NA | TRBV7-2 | TGTGCCAGCAGTTTAAACAGGGTACAGTACTTC | CASSLNRVQYF
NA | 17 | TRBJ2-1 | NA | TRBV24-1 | TGTGCCACCAGTGGATCTTTCCATGTGGGAGTGGTCAATGAGCAGTTCTTC | CATSGSFHVGVVNEQFF
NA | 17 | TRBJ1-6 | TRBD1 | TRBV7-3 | TGTGCCAGCAGCCCCACAGGGGGGGGCGCTGTGAATTCACCCCTCCACTTT | CASSPTGGGAVNSPLHF
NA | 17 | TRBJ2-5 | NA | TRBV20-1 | TGCAGTGCTAGCATTAGCCTAGGGAGATACTACCAAGAGACCCAGTACTTC | CSASISLGRYYQETQYF
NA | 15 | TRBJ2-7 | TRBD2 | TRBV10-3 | TGTGCCATCAGTGGACGGACGGGAGGTTTCTATGAGCAGTACTTC | CAISGRTGGFYEQYF
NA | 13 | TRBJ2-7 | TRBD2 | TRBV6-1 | TGTGCCAGCAGTTCAGCGGGGTTGTACGAGCAGTACTTC | CASSSAGLYEQYF
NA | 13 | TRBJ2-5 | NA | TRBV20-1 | TGCAGTGCCATTAGCCAAACCCAAGAGACCCAGTACTTC | CSAISQTQETQYF
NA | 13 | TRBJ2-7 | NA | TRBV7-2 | TGTGCCAGCAGCGTGGCGGGAACCTACGAGCAGTACTTC | CASSVAGTYEQYF
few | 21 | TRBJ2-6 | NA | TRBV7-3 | TGTGCCAGCAGCTTAACCCGGTCTGTTCGTACCGGCGCTTCTGGGGCCAACGTCCTGACTTTC | CASSLTRSVRTGASGANVLTF
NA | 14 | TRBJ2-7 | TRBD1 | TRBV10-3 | TGTGCCATCAGTGTAGGGACAGGGGTCTACGAGCAGTACTTC | CAISVGTGVYEQYF
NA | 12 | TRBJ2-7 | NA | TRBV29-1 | TGCAGCGTTCAACCGACTAGTGCCGGGCAGTACTTC | CSVQPTSAGQYF
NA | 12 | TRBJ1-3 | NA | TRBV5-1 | TGCGCCAGCAGCTATGAGGGAAACACCATATATTTT | CASSYEGNTIYF
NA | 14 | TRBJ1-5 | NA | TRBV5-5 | TGTGCCAGCGGCTTGGCAGTGGGCAATCAGCCCCAGCATTTT | CASGLAVGNQPQHF
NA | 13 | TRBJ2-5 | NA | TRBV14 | TGTGCCAGCAGTTCCCTGAGGGGATTCAAGCAGTACTTC | CASSSLRGFKQYF
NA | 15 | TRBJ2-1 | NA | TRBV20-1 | TGCAGTGCTAAGGGGGGACTGGACCCTAGGCATGAGCAGTTCTTC | CSAKGGLDPRHEQFF
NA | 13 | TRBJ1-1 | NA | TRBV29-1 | TGCAGCGTTGCGTCACTGAGGAACACTGAAGCTTTCTTT | CSVASLRNTEAFF
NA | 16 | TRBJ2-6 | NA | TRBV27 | TGTGCCAGCAGTAGAATCAGGTCCTCTGGGGCCAACGTCCTGACTTTC | CASSRIRSSGANVLTF
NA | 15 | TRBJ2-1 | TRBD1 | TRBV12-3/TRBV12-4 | TGTGCCAGCAGTCAAGCCGGGACAGGTTACAATGAGCAGTTCTTC | CASSQAGTGYNEQFF
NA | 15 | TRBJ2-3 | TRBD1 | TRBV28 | TGTGCCAGCAGACTTCAGAACAGGGGAGCAGATACGCAGTATTTT | CASRLQNRGADTQYF
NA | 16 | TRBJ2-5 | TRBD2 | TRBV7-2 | TGTGCCAGCAGCTTAGTGGGACTAGCCGTAGGGGAGACCCAGTACTTC | CASSLVGLAVGETQYF
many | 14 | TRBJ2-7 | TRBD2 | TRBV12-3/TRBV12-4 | TGTGCCAGCAGTTTAGGGGGGGGAACCTACGAGCAGTACTTC | CASSLGGGTYEQYF
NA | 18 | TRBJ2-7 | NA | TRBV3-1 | TGTGCCAGCAGCCAAGCGAAACTACGGGACTTAAGAGTAAGCGAGCAGTACTTC | CASSQAKLRDLRVSEQYF
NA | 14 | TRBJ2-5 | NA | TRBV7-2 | TGTGCCAGCAGCTTGCGGCCCAGGGGAGAGACCCAGTACTTC | CASSLRPRGETQYF
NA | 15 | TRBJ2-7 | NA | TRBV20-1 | TGCAGTGCTAGAGATCATAACACGCAAGCGTACGAGCAGTACTTC | CSARDHNTQAYEQYF
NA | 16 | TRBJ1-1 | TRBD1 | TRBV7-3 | TGTGCCAGCAGCTTAAGACCGGGACAGATGAACACTGAAGCTTTCTTT | CASSLRPGQMNTEAFF
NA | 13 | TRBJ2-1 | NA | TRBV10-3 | TGTGCCATCACCCAGGGCCCCTACAATGAGCAGTTCTTC | CAITQGPYNEQFF
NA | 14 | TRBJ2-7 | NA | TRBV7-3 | TGTGCCAGCAGCCTAACCGGCCCTGATGGCGAGCAGTACTTC | CASSLTGPDGEQYF
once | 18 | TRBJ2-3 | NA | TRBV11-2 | TGTGCCAGCAGCTTAGATGGACTTGCCCTAGTGGGTTCAGATACGCAGTATTTT | CASSLDGLALVGSDTQYF
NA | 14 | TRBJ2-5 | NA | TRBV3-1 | TGTGCCAGCAGCCAGGTGGCTTCCCAAGAGACCCAGTACTTC | CASSQVASQETQYF
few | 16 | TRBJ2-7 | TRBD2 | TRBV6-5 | TGTGCCAGCAGTTACTTAGTAGCGGGATACGGCTACGAGCAGTACTTC | CASSYLVAGYGYEQYF
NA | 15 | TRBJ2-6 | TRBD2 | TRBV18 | TGTGCCAGCTCGGGAGGGAACGCTGGGGCCAACGTCCTGACTTTC | CASSGGNAGANVLTF
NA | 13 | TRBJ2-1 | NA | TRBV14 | TGTGCCAGCAGCCACCAAGACAGACGGGTGCAGTTCTTC | CASSHQDRRVQFF
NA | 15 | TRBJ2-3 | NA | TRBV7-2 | TGTGCCAGCAGCGAAGTGGCGGTTGACACAGATACGCAGTATTTT | CASSEVAVDTDTQYF
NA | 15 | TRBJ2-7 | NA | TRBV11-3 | TGTGCCAGCAGCTTAGAATCGTCCCCTTCCTACGAGCAGTACTTC | CASSLESSPSYEQYF
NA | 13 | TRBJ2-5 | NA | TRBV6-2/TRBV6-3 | TGTGCCAGCATTTCCGGGAGTGGAGAGACCCAGTACTTC | CASISGSGETQYF
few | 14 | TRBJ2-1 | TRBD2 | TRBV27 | TGTGCCAGCAGTATTAGCGGGGCCTACAATGAGCAGTTCTTC | CASSISGAYNEQFF
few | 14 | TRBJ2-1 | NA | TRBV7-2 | TGTGCCAGCAGCCCCCACGTGGGCCACAATGAGCAGTTCTTC | CASSPHVGHNEQFF
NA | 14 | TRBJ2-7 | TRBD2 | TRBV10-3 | TGTGCCATCAGTGAGTATGGGACTAGCTACGAGCAGTACTTC | CAISEYGTSYEQYF
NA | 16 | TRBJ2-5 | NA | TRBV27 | TGTGCCAGCAGTTCAACGGGACTTGAGGGGCAAGAGACCCAGTACTTC | CASSSTGLEGQETQYF